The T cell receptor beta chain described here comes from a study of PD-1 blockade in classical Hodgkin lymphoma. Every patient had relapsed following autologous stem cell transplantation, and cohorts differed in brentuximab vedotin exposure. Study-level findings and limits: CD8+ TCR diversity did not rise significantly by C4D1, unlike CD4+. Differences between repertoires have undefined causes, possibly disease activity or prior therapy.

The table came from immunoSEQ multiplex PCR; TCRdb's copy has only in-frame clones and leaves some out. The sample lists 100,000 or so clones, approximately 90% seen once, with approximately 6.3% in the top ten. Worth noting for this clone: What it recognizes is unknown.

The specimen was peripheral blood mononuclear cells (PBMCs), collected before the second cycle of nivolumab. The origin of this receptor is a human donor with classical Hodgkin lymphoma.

CDR3 in amino acids: CASTLFSYEQYF. In DNA, the CDR3 is TGTGCCAGTACCCTTTTTTCCTACGAGCAGTACTTC. The rearrangement links TRBV19 to TRBJ2-7; no clear D gene. This CDR3 contains 12 residues. Germline values: CDR1 LNHDA, CDR2 SQIVND (reference sequence). The ends were cut back, 7 bases at V and 1 base at J, with 8 bases in the middle.